The 10 T cell receptor beta chains presented below share a single source sample, sequenced in a study of long-term antiretroviral therapy in people with HIV. The authors ran the immunoSEQ assay, v3.0, at survey level. Profiled with immunoSEQ multiplex PCR; TCRdb holds only in-frame clones, not every one. Seen here are tens of thousands of clones, roughly 84% observed once, and the top ten hold about 11%. The source material was unsorted PBMCs, sampled less than 2.5 years after starting antiretroviral therapy. These receptor sequences come from a man in his forties or fifties with HIV.

This clone turned up a few times. V is TRBV10-3 and J is TRBJ1-2, with 8 bases that match TRBD1. The V and J ends lost 10 bases and 1 base, in that order; junction bases with no gene match: 14. Germline V lookup: CDR1 ENHRY, CDR2 SYGVKD. The CDR3 totals 16 residues. Written as DNA, the CDR3 is TGTGCCAGCCGAAGTTACCAGGGGGCTGATAACTATGGCTACACCTTC. Translation: CASRSYQGADNYGYTF.

The V gene is TRBV29-1, the J gene TRBJ2-5; D is tentatively TRBD1 or TRBD2 (5 bases each). The CDR3 length is 10 residues. CDR1 SQVTM and CDR2 ANQGSEA come from the germline V gene. V dropped 6 bases and J dropped 5 bases, with 7 bases sitting between them. CDR3: CSVGRETQYF. The CDR3 DNA sequence: TGCAGCGTGGGACGTGAGACCCAGTACTTC.

V and J are TRBV28 and TRBJ1-5; the D is unclear. Germline V gene sequence: CDR1 MDHEN, CDR2 SYDVKM. Trimming removed 2 bases from V and 15 bases from J, with 14 bases in between. The CDR3 is 12 residues long. CDR3 coding DNA: TGTGCCAGCAGTTTAAGGCCCCAAATTCGGCATTTT. It yields the protein CASSLRPQIRHF.

The chain is built from TRBV7-8 and TRBJ2-5, with D unclear. The CDR3 length is 14 residues. CDR1 SGHVS and CDR2 FQNEAQ come from the germline V gene. Trimming removed 1 base from V and 4 bases from J, with 10 bases in between. The CDR3 region is CASSLEALIETQYF. As DNA, the CDR3 is TGTGCCAGCAGCTTAGAGGCGTTAATAGAGACCCAGTACTTC. Combining the CDR3 with reference TRBV7-8 and TRBJ2-5 gives the whole variable domain GAGVSQSPRYKVAKRGQDVALRCDPISGHVSLFWYQQALGQGPEFLTYFQNEAQLDKSGLPSDRFFAERPEGSVSTLKIQRTQQEDSAVYLCASSLEALIETQYFGPGTRLLVL.

V and J are TRBV27 and TRBJ2-7, with 9 nucleotides matching TRBD2. The CDR3 totals 16 residues. CDR1 is MNHEY and CDR2 is SMNVEV in the germline V gene (reference sequence). The V and J ends lost 5 bases and 2 bases, in that order; junction bases with no gene match: 10. The CDR3 here is CASSASGVIGTYEQYF. The CDR3 DNA reads TGTGCCAGCAGTGCTAGCGGGGTGATCGGGACCTACGAGCAGTACTTC.

The chain carries TRBV7-2 and TRBJ2-7; D is uncertain. V was shortened by 1 base and J by 1 base, with 11 bases between the two germline ends. The germline gives CDR1 SGHTA, CDR2 FQGNSA. CDR3 length: 15 amino acids. Written as DNA, the CDR3 is TGTGCCAGCAGCTTAGGTCCCACAGCTTCCTACGAGCAGTACTTC. Encoded protein: CASSLGPTASYEQYF.

J is TRBJ1-5 and V is TRBV28; TRBD1 might be the D (5 bases). The germline V gene encodes CDR1 MDHEN and CDR2 SYDVKM. The CDR3 length is 13 residues. The V and J ends lost 5 bases and 5 bases respectively, with 10 bases between them. DNA for the CDR3: TGTGCCAGCAGTGGGGGGGTGGATCAGCCCCAGCATTTT. This translates into CASSGGVDQPQHF.

This clone was observed a single time. The gene calls are TRBV11-2 and TRBJ1-2, with 7 bases aligning to TRBD1. Trimming at V came to 5 bases and at J to 3 bases, leaving 3 bases not matched to a gene. This CDR3 is 13 amino acids long. The germline gives CDR1 SGHAT, CDR2 FQNNGV. CDR3 DNA: TGTGCCAGCAGCCCCGACAGGGACTATGGCTACACCTTC. Translation: CASSPDRDYGYTF.

This clone was detected a few times. The CDR3 DNA reads as TGTGCCAGCAGCCTAGATACCTACGAGCAGTACTTC. Encoded protein: CASSLDTYEQYF. This chain uses TRBV21-1 with TRBJ2-7; the tabulated D call, TRBD2, remains unverified against the DNA. TRBV21-1 is a recognized pseudogene. This CDR3 has 12 amino acids.

This clone was recorded only once. The CDR3 sequence is CASSHNVAGLDTQYF. Written as DNA, the CDR3 is TGCGCCAGCAGCCACAACGTAGCGGGGCTCGATACGCAGTATTTT. This rearrangement joins TRBV4-3 to TRBJ2-3, with TRBD2 identical over 8 bases. The germline CDR1 and CDR2 sequences are LGHNA and YSLEER. V gave up 3 bases and J gave up 6 bases; unmatched junction bases: 8. CDR3 length: 15 amino acids.